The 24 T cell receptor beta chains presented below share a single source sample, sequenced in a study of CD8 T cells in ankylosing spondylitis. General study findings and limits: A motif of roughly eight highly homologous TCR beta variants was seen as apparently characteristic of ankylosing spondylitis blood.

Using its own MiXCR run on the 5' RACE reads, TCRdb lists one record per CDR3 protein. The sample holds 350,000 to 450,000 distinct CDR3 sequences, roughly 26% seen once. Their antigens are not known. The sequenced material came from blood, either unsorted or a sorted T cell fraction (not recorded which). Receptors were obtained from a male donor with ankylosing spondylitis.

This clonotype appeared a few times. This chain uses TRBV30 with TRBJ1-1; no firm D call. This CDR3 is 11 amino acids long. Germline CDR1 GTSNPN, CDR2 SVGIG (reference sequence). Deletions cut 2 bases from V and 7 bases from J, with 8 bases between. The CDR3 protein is CAWSLGIEAFF. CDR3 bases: TGTGCCTGGAGTCTTGGGATTGAAGCTTTCTTT.

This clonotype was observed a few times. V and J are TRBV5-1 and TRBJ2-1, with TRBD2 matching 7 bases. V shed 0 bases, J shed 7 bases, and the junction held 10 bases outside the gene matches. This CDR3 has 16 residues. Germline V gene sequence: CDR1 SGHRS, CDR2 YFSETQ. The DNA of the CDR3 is TGCGCCAGCAGCTTGGCCTGGGCGGGAGTGGGTAATGAGCAGTTCTTC. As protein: CASSLAWAGVGNEQFF.

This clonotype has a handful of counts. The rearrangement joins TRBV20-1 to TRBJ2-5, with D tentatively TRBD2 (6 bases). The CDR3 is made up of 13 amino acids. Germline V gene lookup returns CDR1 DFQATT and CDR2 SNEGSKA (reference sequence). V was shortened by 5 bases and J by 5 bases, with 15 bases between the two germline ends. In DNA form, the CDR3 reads TGCAGTGCTCCTTCGCGGGGTTTGGAGACCCAGTACTTC. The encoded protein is CSAPSRGLETQYF.

This CDR3 is CASITGLNTGELFF. The CDR3 DNA is TGTGCCAGCATAACGGGGCTAAACACCGGGGAGCTGTTTTTT. The gene calls are TRBV12-3 or TRBV12-4 and TRBJ2-2, with D perhaps matching TRBD1 or TRBD2 (5 bases each). The V gene lost 7 bases and the J gene lost 2 bases, with 11 bases spanning the gap. CDR3 length: 14 amino acids.

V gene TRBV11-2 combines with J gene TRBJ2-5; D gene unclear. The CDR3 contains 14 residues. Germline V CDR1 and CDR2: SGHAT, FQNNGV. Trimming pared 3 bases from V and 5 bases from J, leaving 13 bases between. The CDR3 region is CASSFTTTAETQYF. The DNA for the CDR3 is TGTGCCAGCAGCTTCACGACCACCGCGGAGACCCAGTACTTC.

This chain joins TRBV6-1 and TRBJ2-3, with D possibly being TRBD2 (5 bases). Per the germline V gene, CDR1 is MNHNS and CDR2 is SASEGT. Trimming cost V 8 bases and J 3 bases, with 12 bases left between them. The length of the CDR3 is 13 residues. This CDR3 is CASSRGPTDTQYF. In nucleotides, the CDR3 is TGTGCCAGCTCCCGAGGGCCAACAGATACGCAGTATTTT.

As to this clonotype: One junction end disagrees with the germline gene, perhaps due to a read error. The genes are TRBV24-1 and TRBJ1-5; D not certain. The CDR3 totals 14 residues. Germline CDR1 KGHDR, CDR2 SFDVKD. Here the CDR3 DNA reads TGTGCCACCAGTGACCCATCACACCTCGGGCCCCGGCATTTT. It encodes CATSDPSHLGPRHF.

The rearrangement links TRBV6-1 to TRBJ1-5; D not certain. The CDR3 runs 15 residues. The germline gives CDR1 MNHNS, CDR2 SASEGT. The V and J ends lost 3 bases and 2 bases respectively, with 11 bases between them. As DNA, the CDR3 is TGTGCCAGCAGTGACACAAGGGCCCGCAATCAGCCCCAGCATTTT. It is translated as CASSDTRARNQPQHF.

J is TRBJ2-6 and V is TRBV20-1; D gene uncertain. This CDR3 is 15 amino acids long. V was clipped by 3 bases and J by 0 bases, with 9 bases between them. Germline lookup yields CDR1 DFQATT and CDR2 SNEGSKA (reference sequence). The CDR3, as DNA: TGCAGTGCTAGGATTCCGGGCTCTGGGGCCAACGTCCTGACTTTC. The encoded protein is CSARIPGSGANVLTF.

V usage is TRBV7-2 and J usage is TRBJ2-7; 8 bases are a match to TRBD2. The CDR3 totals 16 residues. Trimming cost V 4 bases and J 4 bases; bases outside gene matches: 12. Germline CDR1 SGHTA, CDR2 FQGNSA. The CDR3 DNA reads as TGTGCCAGCAGCTCCCTATGGGGGCGGGAGGTATACGAGCAGTACGTC. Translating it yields CASSSLWGREVYEQYV.

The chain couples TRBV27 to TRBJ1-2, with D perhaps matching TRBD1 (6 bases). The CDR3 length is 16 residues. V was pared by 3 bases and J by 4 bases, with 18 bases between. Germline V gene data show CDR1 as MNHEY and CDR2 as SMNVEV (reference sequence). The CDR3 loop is CASSFGGGDGGYGYTF. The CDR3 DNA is TGTGCCAGCAGTTTTGGTGGGGGCGACGGAGGCTATGGCTACACCTTC.

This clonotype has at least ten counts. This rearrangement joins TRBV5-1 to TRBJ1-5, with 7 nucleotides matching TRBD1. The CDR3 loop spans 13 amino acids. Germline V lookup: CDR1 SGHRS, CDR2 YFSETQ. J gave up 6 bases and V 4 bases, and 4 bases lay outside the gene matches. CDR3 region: CASSPSGGQPQHF. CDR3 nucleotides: TGCGCCAGCAGCCCGTCAGGGGGTCAGCCCCAGCATTTT.

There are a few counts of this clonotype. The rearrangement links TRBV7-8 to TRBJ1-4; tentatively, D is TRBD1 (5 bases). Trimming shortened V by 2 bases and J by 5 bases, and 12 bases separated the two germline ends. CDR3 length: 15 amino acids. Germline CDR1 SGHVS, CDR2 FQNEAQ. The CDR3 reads CASSLSGAENEKLFF. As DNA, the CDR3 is TGTGCCAGCAGCTTATCCGGGGCCGAGAATGAAAAACTGTTTTTT.

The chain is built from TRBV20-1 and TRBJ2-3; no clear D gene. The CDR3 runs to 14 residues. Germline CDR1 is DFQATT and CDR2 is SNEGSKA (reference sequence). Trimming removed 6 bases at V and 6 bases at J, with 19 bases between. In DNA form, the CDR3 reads TGCAGTGCCCCATCAGCCGGAACGACGGATACGCAGTATTTT. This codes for CSAPSAGTTDTQYF.

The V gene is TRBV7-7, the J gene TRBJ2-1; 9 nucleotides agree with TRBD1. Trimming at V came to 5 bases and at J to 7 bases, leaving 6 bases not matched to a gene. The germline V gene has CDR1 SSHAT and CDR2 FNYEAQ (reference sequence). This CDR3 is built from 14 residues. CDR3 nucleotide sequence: TGTGCCAGCAGCCCAGGCGGACAGGGGAATGAGCAGTTCTTC. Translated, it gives CASSPGGQGNEQFF. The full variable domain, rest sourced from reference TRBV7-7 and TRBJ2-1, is GAGVSQSPRYKVTKRGQDVTLRCDPISSHATLYWYQQALGQGPEFLTYFNYEAQPDKSGLPSDRFSAERPEGSISTLTIQRTEQRDSAMYRCASSPGGQGNEQFFGPGTRLTVL.

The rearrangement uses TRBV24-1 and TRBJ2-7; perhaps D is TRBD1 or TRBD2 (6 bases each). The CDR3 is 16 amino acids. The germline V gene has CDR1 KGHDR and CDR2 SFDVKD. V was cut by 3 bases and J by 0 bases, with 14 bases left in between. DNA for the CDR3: TGTGCCACCAGTGATCCAGGAGGGGGAAGCTCCTACGAGCAGTACTTC. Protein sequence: CATSDPGGGSSYEQYF.

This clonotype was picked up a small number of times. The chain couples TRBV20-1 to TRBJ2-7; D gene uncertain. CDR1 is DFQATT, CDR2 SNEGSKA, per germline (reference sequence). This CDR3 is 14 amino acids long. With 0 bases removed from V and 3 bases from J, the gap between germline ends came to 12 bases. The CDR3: CSARDRVGIYEQYV. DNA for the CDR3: TGCAGTGCTAGAGATCGAGTAGGCATCTACGAGCAGTACGTC.

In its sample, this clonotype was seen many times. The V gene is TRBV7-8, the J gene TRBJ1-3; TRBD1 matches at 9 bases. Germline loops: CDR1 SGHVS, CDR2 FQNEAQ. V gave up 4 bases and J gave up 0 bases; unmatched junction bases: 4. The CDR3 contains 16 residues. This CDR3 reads CASSWGTGSSGNTIYF. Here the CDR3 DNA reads TGTGCCAGCAGCTGGGGGACAGGGAGCTCTGGAAACACCATATATTTT.

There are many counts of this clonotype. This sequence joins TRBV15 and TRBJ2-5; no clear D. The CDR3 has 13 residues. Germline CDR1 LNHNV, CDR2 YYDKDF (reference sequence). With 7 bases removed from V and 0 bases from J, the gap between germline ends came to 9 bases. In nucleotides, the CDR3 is TGTGCCACCACCTATCCCGACCAAGAGACCCAGTACTTC. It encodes CATTYPDQETQYF. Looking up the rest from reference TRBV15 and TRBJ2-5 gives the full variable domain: DAMVIQNPRYQVTQFGKPVTLSCSQTLNHNVMYWYQQKSSQAPKLLFHYYDKDFNNEADTPDNFQSRRPNTSFCFLDIRSPGLGDTAMYLCATTYPDQETQYFGPGTRLLVL.

The CDR3 nucleotides read TGCGCCAGCAGCTTGGTGGGACAGCCTTACAATGAGCAGTTCTTC. This sequence encodes CASSLVGQPYNEQFF. This chain connects TRBV5-1 to TRBJ2-1; 7 bases align to TRBD1. CDR1 is SGHRS, CDR2 YFSETQ, per germline. The CDR3 extends over 15 amino acids. V lost 0 bases, J lost 4 bases, and 4 bases stayed unmatched.

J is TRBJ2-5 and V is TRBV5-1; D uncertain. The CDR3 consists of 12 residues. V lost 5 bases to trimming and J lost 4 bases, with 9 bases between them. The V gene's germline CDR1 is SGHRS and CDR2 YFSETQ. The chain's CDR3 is CASSSVLETQYF. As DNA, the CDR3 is TGCGCCAGCAGTTCGGTATTAGAGACCCAGTACTTC.

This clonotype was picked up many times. CDR3: CASSPRGTGLTYEQYF. In nucleotides, the CDR3 is TGTGCCAGCAGTCCCCGAGGGACAGGATTAACCTACGAGCAGTACTTC. V and J are TRBV12-3 or TRBV12-4 and TRBJ2-7, with 8 bases lining up with TRBD1. This CDR3 is built from 16 residues. V was clipped by 5 bases and J by 2 bases; unmatched bases: 11.

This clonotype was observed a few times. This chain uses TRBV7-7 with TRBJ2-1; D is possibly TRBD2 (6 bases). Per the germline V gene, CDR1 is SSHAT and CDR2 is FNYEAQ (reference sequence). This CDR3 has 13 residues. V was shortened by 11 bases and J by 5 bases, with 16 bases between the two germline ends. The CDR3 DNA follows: TGTGCCTCGGGGAGCGGGCGAAACAATGAGCAGTTCTTC. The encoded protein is CASGSGRNNEQFF.

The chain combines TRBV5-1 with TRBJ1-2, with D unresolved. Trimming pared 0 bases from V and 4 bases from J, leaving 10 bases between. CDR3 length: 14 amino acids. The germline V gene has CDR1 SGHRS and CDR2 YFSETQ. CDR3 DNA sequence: TGCGCCAGCAGCTTGGAGGTATCAGGCTATGGCTACACCTTC. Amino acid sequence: CASSLEVSGYGYTF.